This T cell receptor beta chain was sequenced during a study of blood T cells in healthy people across ages. This clonotype has only a few counts. It was with a sample-barcoded 5' primer and a J-beta primer mix that a second PCR of roughly 6 to 12 cycles was run. TCRdb re-analysed the 5' RACE reads in MiXCR, keeping a single row per CDR3 protein. The data contain over 1,200,000 distinct CDR3 sequences, around 59% of them singletons. Germline V lookup: CDR1 DFQATT, CDR2 SNEGSKA (reference sequence). V shed 2 bases and J shed 7 bases, with 20 bases lying between them. CDR3 length: 15 residues. The receptor was derived from a man aged 18 to 30 in good health. Material: blood. J is TRBJ2-5 and V is TRBV20-1; D remains unclear. CDR3 DNA: TGCAGTGCTAGAAGAGCTTACAACGGGCCGAGGACCCAGTACTTC. Translated: CSARRAYNGPRTQYF.